What follows are 18 T cell receptor beta chains derived from one specimen sequenced in a study of early T cells in non-severe SARS-CoV-2 infection. TCRdb itself ran the 5' RACE reads through MiXCR, one entry per CDR3 protein. The sample shows around 25,000 distinct CDR3 sequences, about 4.7% of them seen only once. Sequenced: whole blood. These receptor sequences come from an adult who was a healthcare worker with PCR-confirmed SARS-CoV-2 infection or an uninfected control (not recorded which).

This clonotype was recorded many times. The chain recombines TRBV7-9 with TRBJ2-1; TRBD2 agrees at 13 bases. Germline-derived CDR1 and CDR2 are SEHNR and FQNEAQ (reference sequence). J gave up 4 bases and V 4 bases, and 4 bases lay outside the gene matches. The CDR3 has 16 amino acids. The CDR3 nucleotides are TGTGCCAGCAGCTATGAGACTAGCGGGAGGTACAATGAGCAGTTCTTC. It yields the protein CASSYETSGRYNEQFF.

This clonotype was counted at least ten times. The genes are TRBV10-3 and TRBJ2-1; the D call may be TRBD1 or TRBD2 (5 bases each). Germline CDR1 reads ENHRY; CDR2 reads SYGVKD. The CDR3 has 13 amino acids. Trimming shortened V by 11 bases and J by 4 bases, and 15 bases separated the two germline ends. Written as DNA, the CDR3 is TGTGCCCTTTCCCGGGACGGATACAATGAGCAGTTCTTC. It codes for CALSRDGYNEQFF.

This clonotype was observed many times. The chain couples TRBV4-1 to TRBJ1-5; D ambiguous. CDR1 and CDR2 (germline): MGHRA, YSYEKL. V was shortened by 3 bases and J by 11 bases, with 17 bases between the two germline ends. The CDR3 length is 14 residues. Written as DNA, the CDR3 is TGCGCCAGCAGCCAGGCAATGTGGCCTGACGCCCAGCATTTT. Encoded protein: CASSQAMWPDAQHF.

This clonotype was picked up many times. The chain couples TRBV7-9 to TRBJ2-7; no clear D gene. Germline V CDR1 and CDR2: SEHNR, FQNEAQ (reference sequence). The CDR3 covers 12 residues. Trimming left V 7 bases short and J 3 bases short, with 10 bases between. CDR3: CASTYGDYEQYF. The CDR3 DNA follows: TGTGCCAGCACCTATGGGGACTACGAGCAGTACTTC.

This clonotype appeared many times. For the CDR3, the DNA is TGTGCCAGCAACGCGGGGCAGGGGTGGACCGGGGAGCTGTTTTTT. As protein: CASNAGQGWTGELFF. The chain uses TRBV7-2 and TRBJ2-2, with D perhaps TRBD1 or TRBD2 (6 bases each). The germline V gene has CDR1 SGHTA and CDR2 FQGNSA. V dropped 7 bases and J dropped 5 bases, with 17 bases sitting between them. This CDR3 is 15 amino acids long.

This clonotype has a count of ten or more. CDR3 coding DNA: TGCGCCAGCAGCTTGGACCTCTCGGGCGCAGATACGCAGTATTTT. Protein: CASSLDLSGADTQYF. V and J are TRBV5-1 and TRBJ2-3; D ambiguous. This CDR3 comprises 15 residues. Per germline, CDR1 SGHRS and CDR2 YFSETQ. Trimming took 0 bases from V and 4 from J, leaving 12 bases between them.

This clonotype came up many times. This chain connects TRBV27 to TRBJ2-5; 13 nucleotides line up with TRBD2. V lost 1 base and J lost 6; bases outside the gene matches: 5. The CDR3 is 16 amino acids. CDR1 and CDR2 from the germline V gene are MNHEY and SMNVEV (reference sequence). CDR3 nucleotide sequence: TGTGCCAGCAGTTTATTTACTAGCGGGAGGGGGAAGACCCAGTACTTC. Protein sequence: CASSLFTSGRGKTQYF.

This clonotype showed up many times. The J gene is TRBJ1-1, the V gene TRBV11-3; D unclear. V shed 6 bases and J shed 0 bases, with 8 bases lying between them. Germline V lookup: CDR1 SGHNT, CDR2 YENEEA. This CDR3 contains 13 residues. CDR3 sequence: CASSSYMNTEAFF. CDR3 nucleotide sequence: TGTGCCAGCAGTTCCTATATGAACACTGAAGCTTTCTTT. Supplemented by reference TRBV11-3 and TRBJ1-1, the full variable domain reads EAGVVQSPRYKIIEKKQPVAFWCNPISGHNTLYWYLQNLGQGPELLIRYENEEAVDDSQLPKDRFSAERLKGVDSTLKIQPAELGDSAVYLCASSSYMNTEAFFGQGTRLTVV.

V usage is TRBV7-3 and J usage is TRBJ2-1, with D perhaps assigned TRBD1 or TRBD2 (5 bases each). This CDR3 has 14 residues. Trimming stripped 4 bases from V and 5 bases from J, with 12 bases between. CDR1 is SGHTA and CDR2 is FQGTGA in the germline V gene. The chain's CDR3 is CASSSSGTNNEQFF. In nucleotides, the CDR3 is TGTGCCAGCAGCTCATCCGGGACGAACAATGAGCAGTTCTTC.

There are many counts of this clonotype. The CDR3 DNA reads as TGTGCCAGTAGCCCGGGACAATCTATTGAGCAGTTCTTC. Translating it yields CASSPGQSIEQFF. V usage is TRBV19 and J usage is TRBJ2-1, with TRBD1 as a possible D gene (6 bases). CDR1 is LNHDA and CDR2 is SQIVND in the germline V gene (reference sequence). V shed 6 bases and J shed 9 bases, with 15 bases lying between them. This CDR3 spans 13 amino acids.

The table lists this clonotype with many counts. This rearrangement joins TRBV20-1 to TRBJ2-7; 8 nucleotides align to TRBD1. Germline values: CDR1 DFQATT, CDR2 SNEGSKA (reference sequence). V lost 6 bases, J lost 0 bases, and 7 bases stayed unmatched. The CDR3 is made up of 14 amino acids. The CDR3 reads CSAGGQVNSYEQYF. The DNA for the CDR3 is TGCAGTGCCGGGGGACAGGTGAACTCCTACGAGCAGTACTTC.

This clonotype was detected ten times or more. CDR3 in amino acids: CASCHGSYEQYF. The CDR3 nucleotides are TGTGCCAGCTGTCACGGTAGCTACGAGCAGTACTTC. The chain combines TRBV2 with TRBJ2-7; D call uncertain. Trimming took 8 bases from V and 3 from J, leaving 11 bases between them. CDR3 length: 12 amino acids. CDR1 SNHLY and CDR2 FYNNEI come from the germline V gene.

This clonotype has a handful of counts. The chain couples TRBV7-9 to TRBJ1-6; 8 bases are a match to TRBD1. With V trimmed by 2 bases and J by 7 bases, 10 bases remained unmatched. This CDR3 is built from 17 residues. Germline V lookup: CDR1 SEHNR, CDR2 FQNEAQ (reference sequence). The DNA for the CDR3 is TGTGCCAGCAGCTTAACCAGGGGGCAAAATAGGAATTCACCCCTCCACTTT. It encodes CASSLTRGQNRNSPLHF.

This clonotype was observed at least ten times. J is TRBJ2-7 and V is TRBV7-2; D unresolved. Germline lookup yields CDR1 SGHTA and CDR2 FQGNSA. The CDR3 is made up of 15 amino acids. V gave up 5 bases and J gave up 7 bases, with 21 bases separating them. The CDR3: CASSPDQAVMREQYF. The CDR3 nucleotides are TGTGCCAGCAGCCCAGACCAGGCCGTAATGCGGGAGCAGTACTTC.

This clonotype was seen a few times. The genes are TRBV5-1 and TRBJ1-2, with TRBD1 matching over 8 bases. CDR1 and CDR2 (germline): SGHRS, YFSETQ. This CDR3 has 13 amino acids. The ends lost 2 bases at V and 8 bases at J; junction bases unmatched: 5. Here the CDR3 reads CASSFPTGDGYTF. The CDR3 DNA reads TGCGCCAGCAGCTTTCCGACAGGGGACGGCTACACCTTC.

This clonotype was seen more than once but under ten times. The gene calls are TRBV29-1 and TRBJ1-6; no firm D call. Germline V gives CDR1 SQVTM, CDR2 ANQGSEA. This CDR3 region has 13 residues. V was shortened by 4 bases and J by 7 bases, with 11 bases between the two germline ends. The CDR3: CSVGESGNSPLHF. CDR3 DNA: TGCAGCGTTGGGGAGTCAGGCAATTCACCCCTCCACTTT.

This clonotype was detected ten times or more. This chain connects TRBV27 to TRBJ2-1; 9 positions agree with TRBD2. Trimming at V came to 6 bases and at J to 2 bases, leaving 8 bases not matched to a gene. The CDR3 length is 16 residues. Looked up from germline, CDR1 is MNHEY and CDR2 is SMNVEV (reference sequence). The CDR3 bases are TGTGCCAGCAGCTCTTCCGGCGGGAGGGCCTACAATGAGCAGTTCTTC. It translates to CASSSSGGRAYNEQFF.

This clonotype occurred many times. The genes are TRBV27 and TRBJ1-6; D call uncertain. V lost 7 bases and J lost 2, with 12 bases in between. The CDR3 has 15 amino acids. Germline V gene sequence: CDR1 MNHEY, CDR2 SMNVEV (reference sequence). CDR3 sequence: CASTHLPAYNSPLHF. The CDR3 bases are TGTGCCAGCACCCACCTGCCGGCCTATAATTCACCCCTCCACTTT.